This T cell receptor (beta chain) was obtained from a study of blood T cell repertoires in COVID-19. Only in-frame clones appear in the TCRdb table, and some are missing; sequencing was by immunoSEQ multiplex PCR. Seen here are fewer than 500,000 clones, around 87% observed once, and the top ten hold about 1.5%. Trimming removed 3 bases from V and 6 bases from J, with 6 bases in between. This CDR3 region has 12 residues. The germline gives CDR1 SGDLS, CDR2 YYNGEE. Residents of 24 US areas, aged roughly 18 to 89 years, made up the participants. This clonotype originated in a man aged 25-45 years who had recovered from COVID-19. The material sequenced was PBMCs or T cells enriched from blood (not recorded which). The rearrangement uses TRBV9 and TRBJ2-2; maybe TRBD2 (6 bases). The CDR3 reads CASSGLAGELFF. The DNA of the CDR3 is TGTGCCAGCAGCGGACTAGCCGGGGAGCTGTTTTTT. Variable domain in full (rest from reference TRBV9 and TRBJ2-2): DSGVTQTPKHLITATGQRVTLRCSPRSGDLSVYWYQQSLDQGLQFLIQYYNGEERAKGNILERFSAQQFPDLHSELNLSSLELGDSALYFCASSGLAGELFFGEGSRLTVL.